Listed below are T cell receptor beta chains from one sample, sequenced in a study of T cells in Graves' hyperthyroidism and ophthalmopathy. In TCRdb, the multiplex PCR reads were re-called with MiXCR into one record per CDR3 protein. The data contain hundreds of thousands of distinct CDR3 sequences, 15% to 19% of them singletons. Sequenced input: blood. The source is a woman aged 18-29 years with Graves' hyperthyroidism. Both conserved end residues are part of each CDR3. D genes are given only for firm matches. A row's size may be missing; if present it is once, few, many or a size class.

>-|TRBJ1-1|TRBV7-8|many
CASSPRAVGTEAFF
TGTGCCAGCAGCCCCAGGGCCGTAGGCACTGAAGCTTTCTTT
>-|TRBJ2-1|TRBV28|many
CASTAYNYNEQFF
TGTGCCAGCACAGCCTACAACTACAATGAGCAGTTCTTC
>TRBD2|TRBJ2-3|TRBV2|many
CASSGTSGSRTDTQYF
TGTGCCAGCAGCGGGACTAGCGGGAGCCGCACAGATACGCAGTATTTT
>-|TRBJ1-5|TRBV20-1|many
CSARGPKGNNQPQHF
TGCAGTGCTAGAGGCCCCAAGGGGAACAATCAGCCCCAGCATTTT
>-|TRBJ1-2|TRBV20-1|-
CSASGGALNYGYTF
TGCAGTGCTAGCGGAGGGGCCCTAAACTATGGCTACACCTTC
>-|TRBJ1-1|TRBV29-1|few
CSVSSFRVESWNTEAFF
TGCAGCGTCTCTTCTTTCAGGGTGGAATCATGGAACACTGAAGCTTTCTTT
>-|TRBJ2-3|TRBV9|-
CASSVGGVGFTDTQYF
TGTGCCAGCAGCGTAGGGGGCGTTGGGTTCACAGATACGCAGTATTTT
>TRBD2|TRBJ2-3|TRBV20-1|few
CSARDYITDTQYF
TGCAGTGCCCGGGACTACATCACAGATACGCAGTATTTT
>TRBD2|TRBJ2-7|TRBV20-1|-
CSATTTGLAGGAYEQYF
TGCAGTGCAACAACTACAGGACTAGCGGGAGGCGCCTACGAGCAGTACTTC
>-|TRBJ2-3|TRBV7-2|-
CASSLEAGAYTDTQYF
TGTGCCAGCAGCTTAGAGGCGGGGGCCTACACAGATACGCAGTATTTT
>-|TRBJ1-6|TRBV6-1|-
CASEEGTNSPLHF
TGTGCCAGCGAGGAAGGGACCAATTCACCCCTCCACTTT
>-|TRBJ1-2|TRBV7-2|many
CASSQRGGPGYGYTF
TGTGCCAGCAGCCAAAGGGGGGGGCCAGGCTATGGCTACACCTTC
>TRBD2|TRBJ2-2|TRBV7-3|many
CASSLAGFTGELFF
TGTGCCAGCAGCCTAGCGGGGTTCACCGGGGAGCTGTTTTTT
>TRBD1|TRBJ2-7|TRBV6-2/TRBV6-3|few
CASSYSGQDLSYEQYF
TGTGCCAGCAGTTACTCCGGACAGGACCTCTCCTACGAGCAGTACTTC
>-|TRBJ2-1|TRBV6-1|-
CASSYDYYNEQFF
TGTGCCAGCAGCTACGACTACTACAATGAGCAGTTCTTC
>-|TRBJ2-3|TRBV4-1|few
CASSQVSVWDTQYF
TGCGCCAGCAGCCAAGTGTCCGTATGGGATACGCAGTATTTT
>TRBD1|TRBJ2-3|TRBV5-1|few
CASKGTGRGPGGQYF
TGCGCCAGCAAGGGGACAGGGAGAGGCCCCGGGGGGCAGTATTTT
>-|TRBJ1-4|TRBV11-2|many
CASSQPRQNEKLFF
TGTGCCAGCAGCCAACCCCGACAGAATGAAAAACTGTTTTTT
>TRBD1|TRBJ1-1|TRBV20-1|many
CSAPTGGTEAFF
TGCAGTGCTCCTACAGGGGGGACTGAAGCTTTCTTT
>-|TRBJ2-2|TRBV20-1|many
CSAIGSGELFF
TGCAGTGCTATAGGATCCGGGGAGCTGTTTTTT
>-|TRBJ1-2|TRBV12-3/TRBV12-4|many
CASSLSGQGGGYTF
TGTGCCAGCAGTTTAAGTGGGCAGGGTGGTGGCTACACCTTC
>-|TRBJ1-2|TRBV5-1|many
CASSLESVLDYGYTF
TGCGCCAGCAGCTTGGAGTCGGTCCTGGACTATGGCTACACCTTC
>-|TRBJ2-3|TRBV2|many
CASRAYGSGTDTQYF
TGTGCCAGCAGGGCGTACGGGTCGGGCACAGATACGCAGTATTTT
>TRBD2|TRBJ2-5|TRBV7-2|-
CASSLGVGGLQETQYF
TGTGCCAGCAGCTTAGGAGTCGGGGGGTTGCAAGAGACCCAGTACTTC
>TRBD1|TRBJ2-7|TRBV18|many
CASSPLGQGATYEQYF
TGTGCCAGCTCACCACTGGGACAGGGGGCAACCTACGAGCAGTACTTC
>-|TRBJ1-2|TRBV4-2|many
CASSQELSGYGYTF
TGTGCCAGCAGCCAAGAACTGAGCGGCTATGGCTACACCTTC
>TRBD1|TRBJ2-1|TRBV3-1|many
CASSHTDRGAYNEQFF
TGTGCCAGCAGCCATACGGACAGGGGAGCCTACAATGAGCAGTTCTTC
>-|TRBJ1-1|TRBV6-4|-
CASSSRGSSVTEAFF
TGTGCCAGCAGTTCACGGGGGAGTAGTGTCACTGAAGCTTTCTTT
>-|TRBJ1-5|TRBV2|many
CASSESLMISNQPQHF
TGTGCCAGCAGCGAGTCGCTGATGATTAGCAATCAGCCCCAGCATTTT
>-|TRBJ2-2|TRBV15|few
CATSRGKNTGELFF
TGTGCCACCAGCCGGGGAAAAAACACCGGGGAGCTGTTTTTT
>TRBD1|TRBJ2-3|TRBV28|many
CASSLFGRGSTDTQYF
TGTGCCAGCAGTTTATTTGGCAGGGGGAGCACAGATACGCAGTATTTT
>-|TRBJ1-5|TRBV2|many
CASSEEGGYRNQPQHF
TGTGCCAGCAGTGAAGAAGGGGGATATCGGAATCAGCCCCAGCATTTT
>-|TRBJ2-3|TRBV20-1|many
CSARDLTGRPDTQYF
TGCAGTGCTAGAGATCTAACGGGGCGACCAGATACGCAGTATTTT
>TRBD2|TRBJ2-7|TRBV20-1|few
CSAGPSGRSYEQYF
TGCAGTGCTGGCCCTAGCGGGAGATCCTACGAGCAGTACTTC
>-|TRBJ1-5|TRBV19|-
CASSIREDQPQHF
TGTGCCAGTAGTATACGTGAAGATCAGCCCCAGCATTTT
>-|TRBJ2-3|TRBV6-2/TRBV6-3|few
CASSPGYETDTQYF
TGTGCCAGCAGCCCCGGGTATGAAACAGATACGCAGTATTTT
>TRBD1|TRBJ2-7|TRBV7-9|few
CASSRGQGELYEQYF
TGTGCCAGCAGCCGGGGACAGGGGGAGTTATACGAGCAGTACTTC
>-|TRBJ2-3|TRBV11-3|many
CASSPPTGDTQYF
TGTGCCAGCAGCCCACCCACAGGGGATACGCAGTATTTT
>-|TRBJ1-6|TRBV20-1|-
CSASQTEDHNSPLHF
TGCAGTGCTAGCCAGACGGAAGACCATAATTCACCCCTCCACTTT
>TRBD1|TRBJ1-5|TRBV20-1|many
CSAGTGVYQPQHF
TGCAGTGCAGGGACAGGTGTTTATCAGCCCCAGCATTTT
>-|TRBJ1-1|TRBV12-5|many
CASGLWENTEAFF
TGTGCTAGTGGCCTGTGGGAGAACACTGAAGCTTTCTTT
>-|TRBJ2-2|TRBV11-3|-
CASSLGVWGFRNTGELFF
TGTGCCAGCAGCTTAGGGGTCTGGGGGTTCAGGAACACCGGGGAGCTGTTTTTT
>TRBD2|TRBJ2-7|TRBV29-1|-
CSGAVLGGTGFYEQYF
TGCAGCGGGGCTGTTCTGGGGGGGACGGGATTCTACGAGCAGTACTTC
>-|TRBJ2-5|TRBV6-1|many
CASNQFSPGTQETQYF
TGTGCCAGCAACCAATTCTCCCCCGGGACGCAAGAGACCCAGTACTTC
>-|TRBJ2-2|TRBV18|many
CASSPPTDTGELFF
TGTGCCAGCTCACCACCCACTGACACCGGGGAGCTGTTTTTT
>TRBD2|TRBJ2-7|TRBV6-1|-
CASSNLAGGTYEQYF
TGTGCCAGCAGTAATCTAGCGGGGGGCACGTACGAGCAGTACTTC
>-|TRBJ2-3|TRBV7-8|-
CASSPWDTQNPDTQYF
TGTGCCAGCAGCCCGTGGGACACTCAGAACCCAGATACGCAGTATTTT
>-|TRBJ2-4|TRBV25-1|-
CASSEPGAAGIQYF
TGTGCCAGCAGTGAACCCGGGGCGGCGGGCATTCAGTACTTC
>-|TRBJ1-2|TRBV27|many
CTSSPGHGYGYTF
TGTACCAGCAGTCCGGGACATGGGTATGGCTACACCTTC
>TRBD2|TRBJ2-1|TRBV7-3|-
CASSSSGLAGEIDEQFF
TGTGCCAGCAGCTCGAGCGGACTAGCGGGAGAGATCGATGAGCAGTTCTTC
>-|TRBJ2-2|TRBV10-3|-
CANSRDTGELFF
TGTGCCAATTCCAGGGACACCGGGGAGCTGTTTTTT
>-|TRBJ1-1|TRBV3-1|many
CASSRNGNTEAFF
TGTGCCAGCAGCCGTAACGGGAACACTGAAGCTTTCTTT
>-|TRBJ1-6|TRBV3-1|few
CASSQHTSNSPLHF
TGTGCCAGCAGCCAACACACCTCTAATTCACCCCTCCACTTT
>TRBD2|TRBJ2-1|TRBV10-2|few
CASSWGGDSYNEQFF
TGCGCCAGCAGTTGGGGGGGGGACTCCTACAATGAGCAGTTCTTC
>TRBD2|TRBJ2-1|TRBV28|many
CASSPRTSWYNEQFF
TGTGCCAGCAGTCCCCGGACTAGCTGGTACAATGAGCAGTTCTTC
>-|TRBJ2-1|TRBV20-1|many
CSARDWVNEQFF
TGCAGTGCTAGAGATTGGGTGAATGAGCAGTTCTTC
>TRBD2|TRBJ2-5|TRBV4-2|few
CASSPNQRGGQETQYF
TGTGCCAGCAGCCCTAACCAACGGGGGGGCCAAGAGACCCAGTACTTC
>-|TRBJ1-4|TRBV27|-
CASSLWGLNEKLFF
TGTGCCAGCAGTTTATGGGGCCTTAATGAAAAACTGTTTTTT
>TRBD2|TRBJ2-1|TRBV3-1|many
CASSQDPGLARNEQFF
TGTGCCAGCAGCCAAGATCCGGGACTAGCACGCAATGAGCAGTTCTTC